This T cell receptor beta chain was obtained from a study of T cell responses to AZD1222 COVID-19 vaccine. Assay used: immunoSEQ multiplex PCR; TCRdb lists only in-frame clones, some missing. This sample carries some 100,000 clones, around 87% of them seen once, and the ten largest clones take about 10%. About this clone: Its antigen is not identified.

The CDR3 runs 14 residues. Trimming cost V 4 bases and J 2 bases; bases outside gene matches: 4. The V gene's germline CDR1 is SGHRS and CDR2 YFSETQ. Points from the study as a whole: Across the whole spike, CD4 TCRs peaked at regions 160-218 and 743-854. Among the donors, most were white British and more were female, and clonal diversity was possibly underestimated. Baseline seropositivity characterized only six AZD1222 recipients. Unmutated regions of variants are reportedly targeted by nearly half of spike-specific TCRs.

The V call is TRBV5-1, the J call TRBJ2-7; 9 bases map to TRBD1. The sample consisted of peripheral blood, taken 28 days after the second AZD1222 dose. The sequence was collected from an adult who received the AZD1222 COVID-19 vaccine. This CDR3 is CASSTGQGTYEQYF. The CDR3 nucleotides read TGCGCCAGCAGCACCGGACAGGGGACCTACGAGCAGTACTTC.